The rows below give T cell receptor beta chains drawn from one sample of a study of T cell repertoires in aging, cancer and after chemotherapy. TCRdb reprocessed the multiplex PCR reads via MiXCR and lists one record per CDR3 protein. Among about 9,600 distinct CDR3 sequences listed, less than 30% were seen once. Sequenced input: blood. The receptors here all came from a human donor in good health. CDR3s include the opening cysteine and the closing phenylalanine or tryptophan. A D gene is named only where the DNA matches it firmly. The size field is filled for only some rows; it gives once, few, many or a size class.

abundance: NA
v_gene: TRBV27
d_gene: TRBD1
j_gene: TRBJ1-2
CDR3aa: CASSRDRVYGYTF
CDR3nt: TGTGCCAGCAGTCGGGACAGGGTCTATGGCTACACCTTC

abundance: NA
v_gene: TRBV20-1
d_gene: NA
j_gene: TRBJ2-5
CDR3aa: CSARDGGGQETQYF
CDR3nt: TGCAGTGCTAGAGATGGAGGAGGACAAGAGACCCAGTACTTC

abundance: medium-sized
v_gene: TRBV15
d_gene: TRBD1
j_gene: TRBJ1-2
CDR3aa: CATSRQLSNRGANYGYTF
CDR3nt: TGTGCCACCAGCAGGCAACTCAGTAACAGGGGGGCGAACTATGGCTACACCTTC

abundance: medium-sized
v_gene: TRBV20-1
d_gene: NA
j_gene: TRBJ2-7
CDR3aa: CSAMEGGGSYEQYF
CDR3nt: TGCAGTGCTATGGAAGGGGGAGGTTCCTACGAGCAGTACTTC

abundance: medium-sized
v_gene: TRBV6-5
d_gene: TRBD1
j_gene: TRBJ1-2
CDR3aa: CASSYSGGAILGYTF
CDR3nt: TGTGCCAGCAGTTACTCAGGGGGCGCGATACTTGGCTACACCTTC

abundance: medium-sized
v_gene: TRBV5-1
d_gene: NA
j_gene: TRBJ1-2
CDR3aa: CASSLGQLNYGYTF
CDR3nt: TGCGCCAGCAGCTTGGGCCAGCTGAACTATGGCTACACCTTC

abundance: NA
v_gene: TRBV7-7
d_gene: TRBD1
j_gene: TRBJ2-7
CDR3aa: CASSPGTGIYEQYF
CDR3nt: TGTGCCAGCAGCCCCGGGACAGGGATTTACGAGCAGTACTTC

abundance: NA
v_gene: TRBV28
d_gene: NA
j_gene: TRBJ1-2
CDR3aa: CASRGGLTYGYTF
CDR3nt: TGTGCCAGCAGGGGGGGCCTAACTTATGGCTACACCTTC

abundance: medium-sized
v_gene: TRBV27
d_gene: NA
j_gene: TRBJ2-3
CDR3aa: CASRWRGGTDTQYF
CDR3nt: TGTGCCAGCAGGTGGAGGGGGGGCACAGATACGCAGTATTTT

abundance: NA
v_gene: TRBV2
d_gene: NA
j_gene: TRBJ1-4
CDR3aa: CASIPRGANEKLFF
CDR3nt: TGTGCCAGCATTCCCAGGGGAGCTAATGAAAAACTGTTTTTT

abundance: medium-sized
v_gene: TRBV7-6
d_gene: NA
j_gene: TRBJ2-7
CDR3aa: CASRLGGGSFEQYF
CDR3nt: TGTGCCAGCAGATTAGGTGGAGGATCCTTCGAGCAGTACTTC

abundance: medium-sized
v_gene: TRBV29-1
d_gene: TRBD1
j_gene: TRBJ2-7
CDR3aa: CSVHTGTGFYEQYF
CDR3nt: TGCAGCGTACACACCGGGACAGGGTTTTACGAGCAGTACTTC

abundance: medium-sized
v_gene: TRBV19
d_gene: TRBD1
j_gene: TRBJ1-2
CDR3aa: CASRTQGQGADGYTF
CDR3nt: TGTGCCAGTAGGACGCAGGGACAGGGGGCCGATGGCTACACCTTC

abundance: NA
v_gene: TRBV7-9
d_gene: NA
j_gene: TRBJ2-1
CDR3aa: CASSRTGRSLNEQFF
CDR3nt: TGTGCCAGCAGCCGGACGGGCCGATCACTCAATGAGCAGTTCTTC

abundance: few
v_gene: TRBV6-1
d_gene: TRBD2
j_gene: TRBJ2-7
CDR3aa: CATQGKAGGSYEQYF
CDR3nt: TGTGCCACCCAGGGTAAGGCGGGAGGCTCCTACGAGCAGTACTTC

abundance: medium-sized
v_gene: TRBV20-1
d_gene: TRBD1
j_gene: TRBJ2-1
CDR3aa: CSAYGQGGGNEQFF
CDR3nt: TGCAGTGCATACGGACAGGGTGGGGGCAATGAGCAGTTCTTC

abundance: medium-sized
v_gene: TRBV19
d_gene: TRBD1
j_gene: TRBJ1-6
CDR3aa: CASSISGTVSSPLHF
CDR3nt: TGTGCCAGTAGTATAAGCGGGACAGTTTCCTCACCCCTCCACTTT

abundance: NA
v_gene: TRBV20-1
d_gene: TRBD2
j_gene: TRBJ2-1
CDR3aa: CSATQTSGIYNEQFF
CDR3nt: TGCAGTGCTACCCAGACTAGCGGGATCTACAATGAGCAGTTCTTC

abundance: medium-sized
v_gene: TRBV6-5
d_gene: NA
j_gene: TRBJ2-7
CDR3aa: CASSYDKSRGEQYF
CDR3nt: TGTGCCAGCAGTTACGACAAGTCCCGAGGCGAGCAGTACTTC

abundance: NA
v_gene: TRBV30
d_gene: NA
j_gene: TRBJ1-5
CDR3aa: CAWSVRANQPQHF
CDR3nt: TGTGCCTGGAGTGTACGGGCAAATCAGCCCCAGCATTTT

abundance: few
v_gene: TRBV7-3
d_gene: TRBD2
j_gene: TRBJ2-5
CDR3aa: CASSSHGGVQETQYF
CDR3nt: TGTGCCAGCAGCTCCCACGGGGGGGTTCAAGAGACCCAGTACTTC

abundance: few
v_gene: TRBV28
d_gene: TRBD2
j_gene: TRBJ2-7
CDR3aa: CASSGGGGQSSYEQYF
CDR3nt: TGTGCCAGCAGCGGGGGGGGAGGACAGAGCTCCTACGAGCAGTACTTC

abundance: few
v_gene: TRBV10-3
d_gene: NA
j_gene: TRBJ1-4
CDR3aa: CAISESREKLFF
CDR3nt: TGTGCCATCAGTGAGTCGAGAGAAAAACTGTTTTTT

abundance: medium-sized
v_gene: TRBV6-1
d_gene: NA
j_gene: TRBJ2-7
CDR3aa: CASSERKELQQYF
CDR3nt: TGTGCCAGCAGTGAAAGGAAAGAACTGCAGCAGTACTTC